A selection of T cell receptor beta chains follows, all from one sample in a study of T cell changes during pregnancy in multiple sclerosis. This table comes from immunoSEQ multiplex PCR, and its TCRdb copy is limited to in-frame clones, with some not included. Of tens of thousands of clones in the sample, approximately 91% were seen once. The sequences come from peripheral blood, collected in the third trimester of pregnancy. These TCRs come from a female donor with multiple sclerosis, enrolled in a pregnancy study. CDR3s include the opening cysteine and the closing phenylalanine or tryptophan. Fields, in order: clone size, J gene, CDR3 length, D gene, V gene, CDR3 DNA, CDR3 protein. The D gene is left open where the match is weak. A clone size is listed for some rows: how often the clone was seen (once, few, many), or a class if it is expanded.

NA,TRBJ1-5,14,NA,TRBV6-6,TGTGCCAGCAGTTTAGGGGCGGGGAATCAGCCCCAGCATTTT,CASSLGAGNQPQHF
NA,TRBJ1-4,15,NA,TRBV6-1,TGTGCCAGCAGCCCACGGGGACGGAGGGATGAAAAACTGTTTTTT,CASSPRGRRDEKLFF
NA,TRBJ1-4,18,TRBD1,TRBV4-1,TGCGCCAGCAGCCAGGGTAAATACGGACAGGGTGGGAATGAAAAACTGTTTTTT,CASSQGKYGQGGNEKLFF
NA,TRBJ2-3,15,NA,TRBV5-4,TGTGCCAGCAGTATGGGCCAGGTGAGCACAGATACGCAGTATTTT,CASSMGQVSTDTQYF
NA,TRBJ1-1,14,TRBD1,TRBV10-3,TGTGCCATCAGTAAGGACAGGGGGAACACTGAAGCTTTCTTT,CAISKDRGNTEAFF
NA,TRBJ2-1,14,NA,TRBV18,TGTGCCAGCTCACCATTCGCAGGCTACAATGAGCAGTTCTTC,CASSPFAGYNEQFF
NA,TRBJ2-1,14,TRBD2,TRBV5-1,TGCGCCAGCAGCCCGGGGGGTTCCTACAATGAGCAGTTCTTC,CASSPGGSYNEQFF
NA,TRBJ2-5,16,NA,TRBV19,TGTGCCAGTAGTATAACGGGGGCGGGGGCCCAAGAGACCCAGTACTTC,CASSITGAGAQETQYF
NA,TRBJ1-1,14,TRBD1,TRBV5-1,TGCGCCACCCACAGGGGGTACGGGAACACTGAAGCTTTCTTT,CATHRGYGNTEAFF
NA,TRBJ2-5,14,NA,TRBV7-9,TGTGCCAGCAGCTTACTCAGGGGCACAGAGACCCAGTACTTC,CASSLLRGTETQYF
NA,TRBJ1-5,15,NA,TRBV19,TGTGCCAGTATGGCAGGGCCGTATAGCAATCAGCCCCAGCATTTT,CASMAGPYSNQPQHF
NA,TRBJ2-2,13,NA,TRBV7-2,TGTGCCAGCAGCTTACAATTCCACGGGGAGCTGTTTTTT,CASSLQFHGELFF
NA,TRBJ1-1,13,NA,TRBV2,TGTGCCAGCAGTGCGGGCAGGGAAGCTGAAGCTTTCTTT,CASSAGREAEAFF
few,TRBJ2-3,14,TRBD2,TRBV19,TGTGCCGCCGGGAGGGGCGCAGGCACAGATACGCAGTATTTT,CAAGRGAGTDTQYF
NA,TRBJ1-4,14,NA,TRBV5-1,TGCGCCAGCAGCTTGGGGGGGCCCAAGGAAAAACTGTTTTTT,CASSLGGPKEKLFF
few,TRBJ1-2,14,TRBD1,TRBV28,TGTGCCAGCAGTTTGGGGGGACAGAGCTATGGCTACACCTTC,CASSLGGQSYGYTF
NA,TRBJ2-5,16,TRBD2,TRBV27,TGTGCCAGCAGACTAGGGGGGACTAGCGGGGGAGAGACCCAGTACTTC,CASRLGGTSGGETQYF
NA,TRBJ2-1,16,NA,TRBV4-3,TGCGCCAGCAGCCAAGTGGCGCGGAGCTCCTACAATGAGCAGTTCTTC,CASSQVARSSYNEQFF
NA,TRBJ1-5,15,NA,TRBV10-1,TGCGCCAGCAGTGAGTGGAGCGGTAGCAATCAGCCCCAGCATTTT,CASSEWSGSNQPQHF
NA,TRBJ2-3,18,NA,TRBV7-6,TGTGCCAGCAGCCCCCGTCCCCGGGCCTCCTCCGGGGCAGATACGCAGTATTTT,CASSPRPRASSGADTQYF
NA,TRBJ1-2,15,NA,TRBV5-4,TGTGCCAGCAGCGCCCGGGGTGACTTTGTCTATGGCTACACCTTC,CASSARGDFVYGYTF
NA,TRBJ1-1,18,NA,TRBV7-8,TGTGCCAGCAGCTTACCCTCCCGGATCAGAGGTCGGGACACTGAAGCTTTCTTT,CASSLPSRIRGRDTEAFF
NA,TRBJ2-7,15,TRBD2,TRBV6-4,TGTGCCAGCAGTGACGGGACTAGCGGCTCCTACGAGCAGTACTTC,CASSDGTSGSYEQYF
NA,TRBJ1-2,13,NA,TRBV29-1,TGCAGCGTTGAACACACAGGGTCGGGTGGCTACACCTTC,CSVEHTGSGGYTF
NA,TRBJ1-3,14,NA,TRBV6-1,TGTGCCAGCATAAGAGGGAACTCTGGAAACACCATATATTTT,CASIRGNSGNTIYF
NA,TRBJ2-7,15,NA,TRBV7-2,TGTGCCAGCAGCCCACTGCCAGACAGAGCCTACGAGCAGTACTTC,CASSPLPDRAYEQYF
NA,TRBJ2-1,15,TRBD2,TRBV2,TGTGCCAGCAGATCCCTAGCGGGGGGTTACAATGAGCAGTTCTTC,CASRSLAGGYNEQFF
NA,TRBJ1-2,13,NA,TRBV28,TGTGCCAGCACCCCCTCGACAGTGGGTGGCTACACCTTC,CASTPSTVGGYTF
NA,TRBJ1-2,13,NA,TRBV6-1,TGTGCCAGCAGTGATATAGGGGTTGGAGGCTACACCTTC,CASSDIGVGGYTF
NA,TRBJ2-5,13,NA,TRBV5-1,TGCGCCAGCAGCTTGCTAGTGCAAGAGACCCAGTACTTC,CASSLLVQETQYF
NA,TRBJ1-1,12,NA,TRBV5-1,TGCGCCAGCAGCCCCTCAGACACTGAAGCTTTCTTT,CASSPSDTEAFF
few,TRBJ1-2,15,NA,TRBV15,TGTGCCACCAGCAGAGATCGTCGGAGGACGGAAGGCTACACCTTC,CATSRDRRRTEGYTF
NA,TRBJ1-3,14,NA,TRBV6-5,TGTGCCAGCAGCTCCACAGGGTTTGGAAACACCATATATTTT,CASSSTGFGNTIYF
NA,TRBJ1-1,13,NA,TRBV7-3,TGTGCCAGCAGCACCGACGGAGGAACTGAAGCTTTCTTT,CASSTDGGTEAFF
once,TRBJ1-6,12,NA,TRBV15,TGTGCCACCAGCAGCGTAAATTCACCCCTCCACTTT,CATSSVNSPLHF
NA,TRBJ2-7,13,TRBD2,TRBV6-1,TGTGCCAGCAGTGGGACTAGCACATACGAGCAGTACTTC,CASSGTSTYEQYF
once,TRBJ2-5,15,NA,TRBV7-3,TGTGCCAGCAGCTTAACTGGGGCTAGCGCAGAGACCCAGTACTTC,CASSLTGASAETQYF
NA,TRBJ2-1,15,NA,TRBV27,TGTGCCAGCAGTTTGGAACAGGGCAGTTGGAATGAGCAGTTCTTC,CASSLEQGSWNEQFF
NA,TRBJ2-7,13,TRBD1,TRBV29-1,TGCAGCGTTGGGGGCAGGGGGCTGTACGAGCAGTACTTC,CSVGGRGLYEQYF
NA,TRBJ2-3,15,TRBD2,TRBV6-4,TGTGCCAGCAGTGACCAAAGCGGGGGGGCAGATACGCAGTATTTT,CASSDQSGGADTQYF
NA,TRBJ2-7,14,TRBD1,TRBV5-4,TGTGCCAGCAGCTGGGACAGGGGGCTTCGGGAGCAGTACTTC,CASSWDRGLREQYF
NA,TRBJ2-5,17,TRBD2,TRBV19,TGTGCCAGTAGTACCTCATATAGCGGGGGGCTTGGGGAGACCCAGTACTTC,CASSTSYSGGLGETQYF
NA,TRBJ2-1,15,NA,TRBV28,TGTGCCAGCAGTTCACCAGGGGGGCGGGTATATGAGCAGTTCTTC,CASSSPGGRVYEQFF
NA,TRBJ1-2,13,NA,TRBV28,TGTGCCAGCAGTTACACAGGGCTCCCTGGCTACACCTTC,CASSYTGLPGYTF
NA,TRBJ2-2,14,NA,TRBV6-1,TGTGCCAGCACGCGGGCCCCGAACACCGGGGAGCTGTTTTTT,CASTRAPNTGELFF
NA,TRBJ1-5,16,TRBD1,TRBV30,TGTGCCTGGAGTCTCCAGGGACAGATTAGCAATCAGCCCCAGCATTTT,CAWSLQGQISNQPQHF
NA,TRBJ2-7,16,TRBD2,TRBV7-2,TGTGCCAGCAGCCCTGACTTGGCTAGCGGAACCTACGAGCAGTACTTC,CASSPDLASGTYEQYF
NA,TRBJ1-1,11,NA,TRBV30,TGTGCCTGGAGTTGGAGGTCTGAAGCTTTCTTT,CAWSWRSEAFF
NA,TRBJ2-5,16,TRBD1,TRBV5-6,TGTGCCAGCAGCTTTGAACCGGGACAGGGGTACGAGACCCAGTACTTC,CASSFEPGQGYETQYF
NA,TRBJ1-1,14,TRBD1,TRBV7-6,TGTGCCAGCAGCTTGGGACAGAGGGCTACTGAAGCTTTCTTT,CASSLGQRATEAFF
NA,TRBJ1-2,13,TRBD1,TRBV7-2,TGTGCCAGCAGCTCGGACAGGGCCCATGGCTACACCTTC,CASSSDRAHGYTF
few,TRBJ1-5,15,NA,TRBV19,TGTGCCAGTAAGACCGGACAGTGGGGCAATCAGCCCCAGCATTTT,CASKTGQWGNQPQHF
NA,TRBJ2-1,16,TRBD1,TRBV4-3,TGCGCCAGCAGCCTTATGACAGGGATGGGCTACAATGAGCAGTTCTTC,CASSLMTGMGYNEQFF
few,TRBJ1-6,15,TRBD1,TRBV28,TGTGCCAGCAGGGGACAGGGGAGGGCCAATTCACCCCTCCACTTT,CASRGQGRANSPLHF
NA,TRBJ1-6,15,TRBD1,TRBV6-1,TGTGCCAGCAGTGAAGACAGGGGGCGTAATTCACCCCTCCACTTT,CASSEDRGRNSPLHF
NA,TRBJ1-1,14,TRBD1,TRBV5-1,TGCGCCAGCAGCTTGGACCCGGGACAGACTGAAGCTTTCTTT,CASSLDPGQTEAFF
NA,TRBJ1-6,17,TRBD1,TRBV28,TGTGCCAGCAGTTTACCCGGGACAGGGTCCTATAATTCACCCCTCCACTTT,CASSLPGTGSYNSPLHF
NA,TRBJ1-4,15,TRBD1,TRBV7-8,TGTGCCAGCAGCCCCCAGAGGGGGCTTTATGAAAAACTGTTTTTT,CASSPQRGLYEKLFF
NA,TRBJ2-1,14,NA,TRBV6-5,TGTGCCAGCGCGAATACCGGGTCCTACAATGAGCAGTTCTTC,CASANTGSYNEQFF